A single sample is the source of the 30 T cell receptor beta chains below, sequenced in a study of OX40 agonist ivuxolimab in advanced cancers. Assay: immunoSEQ multiplex PCR; the TCRdb copy retains only in-frame clones and omits some. Of tens of thousands of clones in the sample, 70% to 90% were seen once. The sample in question was CD4+ or CD8+ T cells sorted from blood, obtained in a trial of the OX40 agonist ivuxolimab. All receptors derive from an adult with an advanced solid tumor such as melanoma, head and neck, liver or kidney cancer.

The chain combines TRBV6-5 with TRBJ2-3; maybe TRBD1 (5 bases). V was shortened by 0 bases and J by 6 bases, with 13 bases between the two germline ends. Per germline, CDR1 MNHEY and CDR2 SVGAGI. CDR3 size: 15 residues. CDR3 loop: CASSYSTQGGDTQYF. The DNA for the CDR3 is TGTGCCAGCAGTTACTCGACCCAGGGTGGCGATACGCAGTATTTT.

The chain combines TRBV7-6 with TRBJ2-7; 11 bases align to TRBD2. Germline assignment: CDR1 SGHVS and CDR2 FNYEAQ. With V trimmed by 5 bases and J by 2 bases, 5 bases remained unmatched. This CDR3 comprises 15 residues. DNA for the CDR3: TGTGCCAGCAGCCTAATAGCGGGGGGGACCTACGAGCAGTACTTC. Translation: CASSLIAGGTYEQYF.

The chain is built from TRBV15 and TRBJ2-7, with D perhaps TRBD1 (6 bases). Germline assignment: CDR1 LNHNV and CDR2 YYDKDF (reference sequence). Deletions cut 1 base from V and 2 bases from J, with 9 bases between. CDR3 length equals 14 residues. CDR3 amino acids: CATSRGDNPYEQYF. CDR3 DNA: TGTGCCACCAGCAGAGGGGACAACCCCTACGAGCAGTACTTC. The full variable domain, completed using reference TRBV15 and TRBJ2-7, is DAMVIQNPRYQVTQFGKPVTLSCSQTLNHNVMYWYQQKSSQAPKLLFHYYDKDFNNEADTPDNFQSRRPNTSFCFLDIRSPGLGDTAMYLCATSRGDNPYEQYFGPGTRLTVT.

The rearrangement uses TRBV27 and TRBJ2-1, with D possibly being TRBD2 (7 bases). The CDR3 has 15 amino acids. V gave up 3 bases and J gave up 2 bases, with 11 bases separating them. Germline V lookup: CDR1 MNHEY, CDR2 SMNVEV (reference sequence). The CDR3 nucleotides are TGTGCCAGCAGTTTGGGGGCGGGAGCCTACAATGAGCAGTTCTTC. Residues: CASSLGAGAYNEQFF.

The DNA of the CDR3 is TGTGCCAGCAGTTCGCGGGACAGCTCCTACGAGCAGTACTTC. Encoded protein: CASSSRDSSYEQYF. The rearrangement joins TRBV28 to TRBJ2-7, with D possibly matching TRBD1 (7 bases). CDR3 length: 14 residues. V was cut by 4 bases and J by 0 bases, with 10 bases left in between. CDR1 is MDHEN, CDR2 SYDVKM, per germline.

The V gene is TRBV2, the J gene TRBJ1-1, with a possible D match to TRBD1 (6 bases). From germline, CDR1 is SNHLY and CDR2 FYNNEI. Trimming cost V 3 bases and J 2 bases, with 16 bases left between them. The CDR3 has 16 residues. The CDR3 coding sequence is TGTGCCAGCAGTGATCTACAGGGAGATAGAAACACTGAAGCTTTCTTT. Encoded protein: CASSDLQGDRNTEAFF. Using reference TRBV2 and TRBJ1-1 for the parts outside the CDR3, the full variable domain is EPEVTQTPSHQVTQMGQEVILRCVPISNHLYFYWYRQILGQKVEFLVSFYNNEISEKSEIFDDQFSVERPDGSNFTLKIRSTKLEDSAMYFCASSDLQGDRNTEAFFGQGTRLTVV.

V is TRBV11-1 and J is TRBJ2-7; D is uncertain. V lost 8 bases to trimming and J lost 2 bases, with 10 bases between them. CDR3 length: 12 residues. Germline CDR1 is SGHAT and CDR2 is FQDESV (reference sequence). This chain's CDR3 is CASGQTTYEQYF. Here the CDR3 DNA reads TGTGCCAGCGGGCAGACCACCTACGAGCAGTACTTC.

The chain joins TRBV5-1 to TRBJ1-2, with D unclear. CDR1 and CDR2 from the germline V gene are SGHRS and YFSETQ. The CDR3 spans 13 residues. V dropped 0 bases and J dropped 4 bases, with 7 bases sitting between them. Here the CDR3 reads CASSLGTTYGYTF. In DNA, the CDR3 is TGCGCCAGCAGCTTGGGTACAACCTATGGCTACACCTTC.

This chain joins TRBV19 and TRBJ2-2; 13 bases line up with TRBD2. Germline loops: CDR1 LNHDA, CDR2 SQIVND (reference sequence). J gave up 10 bases and V 5 bases, and 7 bases lay outside the gene matches. The CDR3 sequence is 15 residues long. The CDR3 DNA is TGTGCCAGTAGTTGGACTAGCGGGAGTTTAGAGGAGCTGTTTTTT. It specifies CASSWTSGSLEELFF.

This rearrangement joins TRBV29-1 to TRBJ1-2; D uncertain. Germline V CDR1 and CDR2: SQVTM, ANQGSEA. Deletions cut 4 bases from V and 8 bases from J, with 14 bases between. The CDR3 length is 12 residues. CDR3 DNA: TGCAGCGTTGCCGGCAGATCTGTGGGCTACACCTTC. This codes for CSVAGRSVGYTF.

This rearrangement joins TRBV7-6 to TRBJ1-1; unclear D gene. Germline V gene lookup returns CDR1 SGHVS and CDR2 FNYEAQ. V was trimmed by 5 bases and J by 4 bases, leaving 11 bases between them. This CDR3 region has 13 residues. The CDR3 DNA reads as TGTGCCAGCAGCCACGGTGGGCTCACTGAAGCTTTCTTT. It codes for CASSHGGLTEAFF.

V gene TRBV5-4 combines with J gene TRBJ2-1; D uncertain. There are 12 residues in the CDR3. V lost 2 bases, J lost 14 bases, and 14 bases lay in between. Germline CDR1 is SGHNT and CDR2 is YYREEE (reference sequence). CDR3 DNA sequence: TGTGCCAGCAGCTTTGGCTCTGGACGGGAGTTCTTC. This translates into CASSFGSGREFF. The variable domain in full, completed from reference TRBV5-4 and TRBJ2-1, reads ETGVTQSPTHLIKTRGQQVTLRCSSQSGHNTVSWYQQALGQGPQFIFQYYREEENGRGNFPPRFSGLQFPNYSSELNVNALELDDSALYLCASSFGSGREFFGPGTRLTVL.

The chain carries TRBV6-5 and TRBJ1-1; tentatively, D is TRBD1 (5 bases). The CDR3 spans 15 residues. The V end lost 2 bases, the J end lost 5 bases, and 15 bases lay between the germline ends. CDR1 MNHEY and CDR2 SVGAGI come from the germline V gene. CDR3 loop: CASSYRGGILTEAFF. The DNA for the CDR3 is TGTGCCAGCAGTTACCGGGGGGGGATTTTAACTGAAGCTTTCTTT.

CDR3 residues: CSSTGTSSYNEQFF. The CDR3 DNA reads TGCAGCTCGACCGGGACTAGTTCCTACAATGAGCAGTTCTTC. The chain recombines TRBV29-1 with TRBJ2-1; TRBD2 agrees at 8 bases. After removal of 8 bases from V and 1 base from J, the junction contained 7 bases not matched to a gene. The CDR3 consists of 14 residues. Germline CDR1 is SQVTM and CDR2 is ANQGSEA.

V usage is TRBV27 and J usage is TRBJ2-3; 9 bases are shared with TRBD2. V lost 3 bases to trimming and J lost 2 bases; unmatched junction nucleotides: 6. Germline lookup yields CDR1 MNHEY and CDR2 SMNVEV (reference sequence). The CDR3 contains 16 residues. This chain's CDR3 is CASSFDPSGTTDTQYF. In DNA form, the CDR3 reads TGTGCCAGCAGTTTCGATCCTAGCGGGACCACAGATACGCAGTATTTT.

The chain combines TRBV18 with TRBJ2-7; TRBD2 aligns across 9 bases. CDR3 length: 16 residues. J gave up 3 bases and V 1 base, and 7 bases lay outside the gene matches. CDR1 is KGHSH and CDR2 is LQKENI in the germline V gene. CDR3 sequence (DNA): TGTGCCAGCTCACCACTTATGCGGGAGGGAGGCTACGAGCAGTACTTC. Translated: CASSPLMREGGYEQYF.

V usage is TRBV6-1 and J usage is TRBJ2-6; D gene ambiguous. Germline V lookup: CDR1 MNHNS, CDR2 SASEGT. V lost 10 bases to trimming and J lost 2 bases, with 12 bases between them. The CDR3 extends over 14 amino acids. CDR3 in amino acids: CATQPLTGANVLTF. CDR3 coding DNA: TGTGCCACCCAGCCCCTTACTGGGGCCAACGTCCTGACTTTC.

V and J are TRBV5-1 and TRBJ2-2; D ambiguous. Germline assignment: CDR1 SGHRS and CDR2 YFSETQ. V was trimmed by 0 bases and J by 8 bases, leaving 5 bases between them. The length of the CDR3 is 12 residues. The CDR3 DNA reads as TGCGCCAGCAGCTTGGCCGGAGGGGAGCTGTTTTTT. It specifies CASSLAGGELFF.

V gene TRBV19 combines with J gene TRBJ2-4; 8 nucleotides match TRBD2. The J segment lost 8 bases and the V segment lost 5 bases, leaving 14 bases of the junction unmatched. Germline assignment: CDR1 LNHDA and CDR2 SQIVND (reference sequence). CDR3 size: 16 residues. The CDR3 coding sequence is TGTGCCAGTAGTCACGCCATAGCGGGACCGGGGCACATTCAGTACTTC. Its protein product is CASSHAIAGPGHIQYF.

The table lists this clone with a count of one. This chain links TRBV4-1 with TRBJ2-7; D gene uncertain. From germline, CDR1 is MGHRA and CDR2 YSYEKL. Trimming shortened V by 0 bases and J by 4 bases, and 7 bases separated the two germline ends. CDR3 length equals 13 residues. The CDR3 is CASSQEARYEQYF. The CDR3 bases are TGCGCCAGCAGCCAAGAGGCACGGTACGAGCAGTACTTC.

The rearrangement uses TRBV27 and TRBJ2-1, with 8 bases that match TRBD2. Germline-derived CDR1 and CDR2 are MNHEY and SMNVEV (reference sequence). The CDR3 extends over 14 amino acids. The junction had 5 bases not matched to a gene; V was cut back by 3 bases and J by 7 bases. CDR3 coding DNA: TGTGCCAGCAGTTTCGGGACTAGAGGTAATGAGCAGTTCTTC. Amino acid sequence: CASSFGTRGNEQFF.

This sequence joins TRBV9 and TRBJ2-7; 10 positions agree with TRBD2. The J segment lost 2 bases and the V segment lost 4 bases, leaving 6 bases of the junction unmatched. The CDR3 is 15 residues long. The germline V gene encodes CDR1 SGDLS and CDR2 YYNGEE. CDR3 sequence reads: CASSLSSGGPYEQYF. The CDR3, as DNA: TGTGCCAGCAGCTTGTCTAGCGGGGGCCCCTACGAGCAGTACTTC.

J is TRBJ1-1 and V is TRBV7-6; 10 positions match TRBD1. Per germline, CDR1 SGHVS and CDR2 FNYEAQ. This CDR3 spans 15 amino acids. V lost 5 bases and J lost 5; bases outside the gene matches: 8. CDR3 coding DNA: TGTGCCAGCAGCAACCGACAGGGGGCGAATACTGAAGCTTTCTTT. Protein product: CASSNRQGANTEAFF.

The chain carries TRBV19 and TRBJ2-5; no clear D gene. V lost 9 bases and J 4 bases, leaving 9 bases between the germline ends. Germline V CDR1 and CDR2: LNHDA, SQIVND (reference sequence). The CDR3 covers 11 residues. CDR3 residues: CASRLGETQYF. DNA of the CDR3: TGTGCCAGCCGGTTGGGAGAGACCCAGTACTTC.

This chain connects TRBV7-6 to TRBJ2-1, with D possibly matching TRBD2 (5 bases). The V gene's germline CDR1 is SGHVS and CDR2 FNYEAQ. The CDR3 contains 13 residues. Trimming shortened V by 4 bases and J by 2 bases, and 6 bases separated the two germline ends. The CDR3 DNA reads TGTGCCAGCAGCTACGGGGCCTACAATGAGCAGTTCTTC. It is translated as CASSYGAYNEQFF.

The CDR3 here is CATRTPAGELFF. In nucleotides, the CDR3 is TGTGCCACCCGGACGCCCGCCGGGGAGCTGTTTTTT. V usage is TRBV19 and J usage is TRBJ2-2; no definite D call. Germline V gives CDR1 LNHDA, CDR2 SQIVND (reference sequence). CDR3 length equals 12 residues. V was cut by 10 bases and J by 6 bases, with 12 bases left in between.

The chain employs TRBV19 and TRBJ2-3; TRBD1 aligns across 9 bases. Germline CDR1 LNHDA, CDR2 SQIVND (reference sequence). CDR3 length equals 15 residues. V gave up 5 bases and J gave up 5 bases; unmatched junction bases: 8. CDR3 DNA: TGTGCCAGTAGTGAAGTCCGGACAGGGGTAGATACGCAGTATTTT. It yields the protein CASSEVRTGVDTQYF.

The V gene is TRBV2, the J gene TRBJ1-5; weak D call: TRBD1 (6 bases). The CDR3 spans 16 residues. CDR1 and CDR2 (germline): SNHLY, FYNNEI. The V end was cut by 0 bases, the J end by 3 bases, with 12 bases between. The CDR3 DNA follows: TGTGCCAGCAGTGAAGCGGGGGGGCAGCCCAATCAGCCCCAGCATTTT. It specifies CASSEAGGQPNQPQHF.

By share, this clone counts as medium-sized. The chain couples TRBV30 to TRBJ1-4; no firm D call. The CDR3 contains 12 residues. V was trimmed by 0 bases and J by 8 bases, leaving 7 bases between them. CDR1 GTSNPN and CDR2 SVGIG come from the germline V gene (reference sequence). DNA for the CDR3: TGTGCCTGGAGTGTACTGCAAGAAAAACTGTTTTTT. Translating gives CAWSVLQEKLFF.

The chain links TRBV9 to TRBJ1-2, with a possible D match to TRBD1 (5 bases). CDR1 is SGDLS and CDR2 is YYNGEE in the germline V gene. The V end lost 1 base, the J end lost 8 bases, and 15 bases lay between the germline ends. CDR3 length: 14 amino acids. The CDR3 nucleotides are TGTGCCAGCAGCGTACGCGGGGACTTGAGGGGCTACACCTTC. It specifies CASSVRGDLRGYTF.